The 18 T cell receptor beta chains below were found in one sample sequenced in a study of blood T cell repertoires in COVID-19. The repertoire was sequenced with immunoSEQ multiplex PCR; TCRdb's copy has only in-frame clones and lacks some. The sample includes over 150,000 clones, about 80% of them seen just once. The sample comprised peripheral blood. The receptors stem from a human donor with acute or convalescent COVID-19. The donor label of this sample is uncertain.

This sequence joins TRBV27 and TRBJ2-7; D is possibly TRBD1 (6 bases). V was cut by 6 bases and J by 4 bases, with 13 bases left in between. This CDR3 comprises 13 residues. Germline lookup yields CDR1 MNHEY and CDR2 SMNVEV (reference sequence). CDR3: CASRSAGQYEQYF. The CDR3 coding sequence is TGTGCCAGCAGATCCGCCGGACAGTACGAGCAGTACTTC.

The chain employs TRBV5-8 and TRBJ1-1, with D unclear. Trimming took 2 bases from V and 3 from J, leaving 11 bases between them. Germline V CDR1 and CDR2: SGHTS, YDEGEE. The CDR3 contains 14 residues. For the CDR3, the DNA is TGTGCCAGCAGCTTCCAACCGGGGTACACTGAAGCTTTCTTT. As protein: CASSFQPGYTEAFF.

The chain employs TRBV28 and TRBJ1-1, with D uncertain. This CDR3 has 13 residues. Deletions cut 6 bases from V and 6 bases from J, with 14 bases between. The germline V gene has CDR1 MDHEN and CDR2 SYDVKM. CDR3 bases: TGTGCCAGCAGAACCTCCGGGAGGGCTGAAGCTTTCTTT. This gives the protein CASRTSGRAEAFF.

This chain connects TRBV7-3 to TRBJ2-3; TRBD2 agrees at 9 bases. The CDR3 is 16 amino acids. Germline V lookup: CDR1 SGHTA, CDR2 FQGTGA. V lost 4 bases to trimming and J lost 2 bases; unmatched junction nucleotides: 7. This chain's CDR3 is CASSSKAGGPTDTQYF. The DNA of the CDR3 is TGTGCCAGCAGCTCAAAGGCGGGAGGGCCCACAGATACGCAGTATTTT. Combining the CDR3 with reference TRBV7-3 and TRBJ2-3 gives the whole variable domain GAGVSQTPSNKVTEKGKYVELRCDPISGHTALYWYRQSLGQGPEFLIYFQGTGAADDSGLPNDRFFAVRPEGSVSTLKIQRTERGDSAVYLCASSSKAGGPTDTQYFGPGTRLTVL.

This clone was observed at least ten times. The chain employs TRBV30 and TRBJ1-5; D is unresolved. Germline CDR1 is GTSNPN and CDR2 is SVGIG (reference sequence). Trimming left V 1 base short and J 3 bases short, with 7 bases between. The length of the CDR3 is 13 residues. The CDR3 region is CAWSGSPNQPQHF. For the CDR3, the DNA is TGTGCCTGGAGTGGTAGTCCCAATCAGCCCCAGCATTTT.

The V call is TRBV19, the J call TRBJ2-4; D may be TRBD1 (5 bases). Germline values: CDR1 LNHDA, CDR2 SQIVND (reference sequence). The germline V and J ends were trimmed by 7 bases and 4 bases, with 17 bases remaining between them. This CDR3 comprises 15 residues. The CDR3 spells CASTDRGLGKNIQYF. CDR3 bases: TGTGCCAGTACCGATAGGGGCCTCGGGAAAAACATTCAGTACTTC.

This clone occurred a few times. The chain joins TRBV2 to TRBJ1-4; D not certain. Looked up from germline, CDR1 is SNHLY and CDR2 is FYNNEI. CDR3 length equals 14 residues. V was pared by 7 bases and J by 8 bases, with 17 bases between. The CDR3 sequence: CASNPRELGEKLFF. The CDR3 DNA reads TGTGCCAGCAATCCCCGGGAACTCGGGGAAAAACTGTTTTTT.

This chain connects TRBV19 to TRBJ2-5; 10 bases are a match to TRBD1. This CDR3 is built from 15 residues. Germline-derived CDR1 and CDR2 are LNHDA and SQIVND (reference sequence). Unmatched junction bases numbered 6, after V lost 5 bases and J lost 3 bases. The DNA for the CDR3 is TGTGCCAGTAGTTCCCGGACAGGGGGGAAAGAGACCCAGTACTTC. Its translation: CASSSRTGGKETQYF.

The rearrangement joins TRBV13 to TRBJ2-3, with TRBD2 matching over 7 bases. Looked up from germline, CDR1 is PRHDT and CDR2 is FYEKMQ (reference sequence). V shed 5 bases and J 0 bases; nucleotides not matched to a gene: 11. CDR3 length equals 17 residues. The CDR3 nucleotides read TGTGCCAGCAGCAATGTTAAGCGGGGTGCTAGCACAGATACGCAGTATTTT. The encoded protein is CASSNVKRGASTDTQYF.

This clone was recorded a few times. This chain connects TRBV19 to TRBJ2-2, with 12 bases fitting TRBD2. The CDR3 covers 15 residues. The V segment lost 10 bases and the J segment 8 bases; nucleotides outside the gene matches: 11. Germline assignment: CDR1 LNHDA and CDR2 SQIVND (reference sequence). Here the CDR3 DNA reads TGTGCCACCCTACTAGCGGGAGGTTCTGGTGGGGAGCTGTTTTTT. Its protein product is CATLLAGGSGGELFF.

The chain's CDR3 is CSVKRDATYNEQFF. As DNA, the CDR3 is TGCAGCGTTAAGCGGGACGCAACCTACAATGAGCAGTTCTTC. The chain has TRBV29-1 and TRBJ2-1; 7 bases fit TRBD2. Germline-derived CDR1 and CDR2 are SQVTM and ANQGSEA. The CDR3 length is 14 residues. With 5 bases clipped from V and 2 bases from J, the junction kept 6 bases outside the gene matches.

The V call is TRBV6-5, the J call TRBJ2-2; 7 bases agree with TRBD1. The CDR3 totals 15 residues. Per the germline V gene, CDR1 is MNHEY and CDR2 is SVGAGI. The J segment lost 7 bases and the V segment lost 4 bases, leaving 9 bases of the junction unmatched. This chain's CDR3 is CASSLGDSPGGELFF. The CDR3 region has the DNA TGTGCCAGCAGTTTAGGGGACAGCCCGGGCGGGGAGCTGTTTTTT.

This rearrangement joins TRBV18 to TRBJ1-1; TRBD1 agrees at 8 bases. This CDR3 comprises 14 residues. V was pared by 6 bases and J by 6 bases, with 9 bases of the junction left unmatched. Germline CDR1 reads KGHSH; CDR2 reads LQKENI. The CDR3 region has the DNA TGTGCCAGCTCCTACACAGGGGGTAGGGCTGAAGCTTTCTTT. Translating gives CASSYTGGRAEAFF.

The CDR3 reads CASSRNSPGSEQYF. For the CDR3, the DNA is TGTGCCAGCAGTCGGAACTCCCCCGGGAGCGAGCAGTACTTC. The J gene is TRBJ2-7, the V gene TRBV6-5, with D tentatively TRBD2 (6 bases). CDR3 length: 14 amino acids. V was trimmed by 5 bases and J by 6 bases, leaving 17 bases between them. CDR1 and CDR2 from the germline V gene are MNHEY and SVGAGI.

The chain has TRBV6-5 and TRBJ2-1; 9 bases fit TRBD1. CDR1 is MNHEY, CDR2 SVGAGI, per germline. This CDR3 has 16 amino acids. After removal of 2 bases from V and 3 bases from J, the junction contained 5 bases not matched to a gene. The CDR3 sequence is CASSYGQGRNYNEQFF. CDR3 in DNA: TGTGCCAGCAGTTACGGACAGGGGAGGAACTACAATGAGCAGTTCTTC.

The CDR3, as DNA: TGTGCCAGCAACCCGCGGCGCTCCTACGAGCAGTACTTC. Residues: CASNPRRSYEQYF. The rearrangement joins TRBV6-5 to TRBJ2-7; D ambiguous. The V gene's germline CDR1 is MNHEY and CDR2 SVGAGI. With 7 bases removed from V and 0 bases from J, the gap between germline ends came to 10 bases. This CDR3 is built from 13 residues.

The CDR3 bases are TGTGCCAGTAGTACCGGGACTCGGGGAGAAAAACTGTTTTTT. Protein sequence: CASSTGTRGEKLFF. This rearrangement joins TRBV19 to TRBJ1-4; weak D call: TRBD1 (5 bases). Trimming removed 4 bases at V and 8 bases at J, with 14 bases between. CDR3 length equals 14 residues. Germline loops: CDR1 LNHDA, CDR2 SQIVND (reference sequence).

This clone was counted between two and nine times. V and J are TRBV29-1 and TRBJ1-1, with TRBD1 matching over 7 bases. The CDR3 has 12 amino acids. Germline CDR1 is SQVTM and CDR2 is ANQGSEA. Trimming took 7 bases from V and 1 from J; bases not matched to a gene: 3. CDR3 amino acids: CSAHRGNTEAFF. CDR3 sequence (DNA): TGCAGCGCTCACAGGGGGAACACTGAAGCTTTCTTT.